The next 4 T cell receptor beta chains were all read from a single sample in a study of blood T cell repertoires in COVID-19. Data came from immunoSEQ multiplex PCR; TCRdb stores just in-frame clones and leaves some out. The sample holds several thousand clones; around 83% are singletons and the top ten take around 8%. Sequencing was carried out using peripheral blood. These receptors originate from a human donor with active COVID-19. The donor label of this sample is uncertain.

V is TRBV7-9 and J is TRBJ1-2; TRBD1 matches 7 bases. The CDR3 has 14 residues. The V gene end was trimmed by 5 bases and the J gene end by 7 bases; junction bases not matched to a gene: 10. CDR1 and CDR2 (germline): SEHNR, FQNEAQ (reference sequence). In DNA form, the CDR3 reads TGTGCCAGCAGCCTTGGAGGGGGCACGAGTGGCTACACCTTC. It yields the protein CASSLGGGTSGYTF. The full variable domain, in which reference TRBV7-9 and TRBJ1-2 provide the parts outside the CDR3, is DTGVSQNPRHKITKRGQNVTFRCDPISEHNRLYWYRQTLGQGPEFLTYFQNEAQLEKSRLLSDRFSAERPKGSFSTLEIQRTEQGDSAMYLCASSLGGGTSGYTFGSGTRLTVV.

The chain employs TRBV5-1 and TRBJ2-3; 9 positions match TRBD2. In germline, CDR1 is SGHRS, CDR2 YFSETQ. The length of the CDR3 is 15 residues. Trimming removed 4 bases from V and 3 bases from J; junction bases left unmatched: 6. The CDR3 sequence is CASSPNSGGTDTQYF. CDR3 nucleotides: TGCGCCAGCAGCCCAAATAGCGGGGGAACAGATACGCAGTATTTT.

V usage is TRBV10-1 and J usage is TRBJ2-7; D perhaps matches TRBD1 (8 bases). V was trimmed by 7 bases and J by 6 bases, leaving 16 bases between them. Looked up from germline, CDR1 is WNHNN and CDR2 is SYGVQD (reference sequence). The CDR3 spans 13 residues. CDR3 bases: TGCGCCAGCAACACAGGGGGGGTGGGCGAGCAGTACTTC. This translates into CASNTGGVGEQYF.

The count of this clone is one. The V gene is TRBV19, the J gene TRBJ1-3; no reliable D call. The CDR3 is made up of 15 amino acids. Trimming left V 3 bases short and J 0 bases short, with 9 bases between. Germline values: CDR1 LNHDA, CDR2 SQIVND (reference sequence). The CDR3 reads CASSMRVSSGNTIYF. As DNA, the CDR3 is TGTGCCAGTAGTATGAGGGTGTCCTCTGGAAACACCATATATTTT.